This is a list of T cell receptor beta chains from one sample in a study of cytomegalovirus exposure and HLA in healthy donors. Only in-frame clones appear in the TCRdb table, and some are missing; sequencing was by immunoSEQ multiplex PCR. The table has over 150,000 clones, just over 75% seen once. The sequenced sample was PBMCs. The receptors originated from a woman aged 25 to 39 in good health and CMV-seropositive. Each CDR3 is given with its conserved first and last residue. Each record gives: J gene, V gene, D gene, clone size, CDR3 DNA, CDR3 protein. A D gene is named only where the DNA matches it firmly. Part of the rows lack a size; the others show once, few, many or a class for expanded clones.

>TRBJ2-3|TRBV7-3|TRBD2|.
TGTGCCAGCAGCTTACAGACTAGCGGAGGCACAGATACGCAGTATTTT
CASSLQTSGGTDTQYF
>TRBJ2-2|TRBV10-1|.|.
TGCGCCAGCAGTGAGCCCACGGTTGGGCCAGCCCCAAACACCGGGGAGCTGTTTTTT
CASSEPTVGPAPNTGELFF
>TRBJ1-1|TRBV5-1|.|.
TGCGCCAGCAGCTTCGGGGGGCTCACTGAAGCTTTCTTT
CASSFGGLTEAFF
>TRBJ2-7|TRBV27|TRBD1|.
TGTGCCAGCAGGATGGACAGGGCCCCGTTGGAGCAGTACTTC
CASRMDRAPLEQYF
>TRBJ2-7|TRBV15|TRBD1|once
TGTGCCACCAGCAGAGAGAAGACAGGGAACTACGAGCAGTACTTC
CATSREKTGNYEQYF
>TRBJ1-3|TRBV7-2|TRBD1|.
TGTGCCAGCAGCGCCGGGACAGTCGGAAACACCATATATTTT
CASSAGTVGNTIYF
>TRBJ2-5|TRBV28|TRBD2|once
TGTGCCAGCAGTCGGTTAGCGGGAGATAGGGAGACCCAGTACTTC
CASSRLAGDRETQYF
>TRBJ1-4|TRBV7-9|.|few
TGTGCCAGCAGCTTAACCGGCGGGCCCCAGCGAGAAAAACTGTTTTTT
CASSLTGGPQREKLFF
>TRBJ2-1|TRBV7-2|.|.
TGTGCCAGCAGACAACTAAGCTCCTACAATGAGCAGTTCTTC
CASRQLSSYNEQFF
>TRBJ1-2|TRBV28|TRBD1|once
TGTGCCAGCAGCGCCGGGACAGGGGTTGGAGGCTACACCTTC
CASSAGTGVGGYTF
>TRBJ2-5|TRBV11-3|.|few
TGTGCCAGCAGCCACCCTCAGGGGATGCGAGAGACCCAGTACTTC
CASSHPQGMRETQYF
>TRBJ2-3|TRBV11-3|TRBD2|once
TGTGCCAGCAGCAACCGACTAGCGGGAGGGCCGAGGACAGATACGCAGTATTTT
CASSNRLAGGPRTDTQYF
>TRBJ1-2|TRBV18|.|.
TGTGCCAGCTCACCCAGGGGAGACCAATTAAACTATGGCTACACCTTC
CASSPRGDQLNYGYTF
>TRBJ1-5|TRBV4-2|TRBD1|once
TGTGCCAGCAGCCAAGAACGGGAAACAGGGGTGAGCAATCAGCCCCAGCATTTT
CASSQERETGVSNQPQHF
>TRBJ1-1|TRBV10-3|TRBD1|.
TGTGCCATCAGGGAAGCCGGGACAGGGGGCACTGAAGCTTTCTTT
CAIREAGTGGTEAFF
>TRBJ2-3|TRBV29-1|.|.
TGCAGCGCCGCTAGCCCTAGCACAGATACGCAGTATTTT
CSAASPSTDTQYF
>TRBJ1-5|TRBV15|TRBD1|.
TGTGCCACCAGCAGAGAAGGAAAAAAGACAGGGGTGAGCAATCAGCCCCAGCATTTT
CATSREGKKTGVSNQPQHF
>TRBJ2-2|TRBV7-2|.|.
TGTGCCAGCAGCTTAGGGGCCTACCCCGCCGGGGAGCTGTTTTTT
CASSLGAYPAGELFF
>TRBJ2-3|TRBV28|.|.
TGTGCCAGCAGTCCCCAGGGGTTATCAGATACGCAGTATTTT
CASSPQGLSDTQYF
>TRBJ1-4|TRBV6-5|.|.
TGTGCCAGCAGTTACTGGGCAGGGAGGGCTGAAAAACTGTTTTTT
CASSYWAGRAEKLFF
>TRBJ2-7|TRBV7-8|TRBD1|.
TGTGCCAGCAGCTTGGCGGGACAGGGCTACGAGCAGTACTTC
CASSLAGQGYEQYF
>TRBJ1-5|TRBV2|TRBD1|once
TGTGCCAGCAGGGACAGGGGACCCAATCAGCCCCAGCATTTT
CASRDRGPNQPQHF
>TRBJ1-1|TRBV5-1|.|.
TGCGCCAGCAGACCGATCCCAGGACAGCTGAACACTGAAGCTTTCTTT
CASRPIPGQLNTEAFF
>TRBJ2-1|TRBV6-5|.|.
TGTGCCAGCAGTTACGCCCCCCCTGGCAGGGGCAATGAGCAGTTCTTC
CASSYAPPGRGNEQFF
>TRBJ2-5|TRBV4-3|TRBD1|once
TGCGCCAGCAGCCAAGATGGGACAGGTGGTTCTCCGGAGACCCAGTACTTC
CASSQDGTGGSPETQYF
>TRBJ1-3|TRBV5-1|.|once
TGCGCCAGCAGCCCCCCGGGGGAGGGAAACACCATATATTTT
CASSPPGEGNTIYF
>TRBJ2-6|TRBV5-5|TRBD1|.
TGTGCCAGCAGCACATGGACAGGGGTCTTCTCTGGGGCCAACGTCCTGACTTTC
CASSTWTGVFSGANVLTF
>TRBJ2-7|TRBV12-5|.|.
TGTGCTAGTGGTAAGAGGGGGAGCGGCCTAGACTACGAGCAGTACTTC
CASGKRGSGLDYEQYF
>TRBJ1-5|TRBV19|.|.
TGTGCCAGTAGTATAGTCGGCCAGGGAACCAGTGTGCCCCAGCATTTT
CASSIVGQGTSVPQHF
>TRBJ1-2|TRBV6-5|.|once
TGTGCCAGCAGTTACTCGAGGGCGTTTACTAACTATGGCTACACCTTC
CASSYSRAFTNYGYTF
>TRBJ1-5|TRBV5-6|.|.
TGTGCCAGCAGCTCTCGTCGGGGAGGATCGGGAAGCAATCAGCCCCAGCATTTT
CASSSRRGGSGSNQPQHF
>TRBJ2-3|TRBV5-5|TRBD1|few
TGTGCCAGCAGCGGGACAGGGACGGTAGATACGCAGTATTTT
CASSGTGTVDTQYF
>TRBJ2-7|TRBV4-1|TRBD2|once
TGCGCCAGCAGCCAAGATCCGGCTAGCGGGAGGGCAGGGGAGCAGTACTTC
CASSQDPASGRAGEQYF
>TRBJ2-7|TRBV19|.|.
TGTGCCAGTAGCGACAGTCCTTACTCCTACGAGCAGTACTTC
CASSDSPYSYEQYF
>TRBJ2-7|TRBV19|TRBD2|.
TGTGCCAGTAGTTCCGTAGCGGGAGACTTCTACGAGCAGTACTTC
CASSSVAGDFYEQYF
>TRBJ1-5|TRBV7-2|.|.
TGTGCCAGCAGCTTCTTCAGTCAGCCCCAGCATTTT
CASSFFSQPQHF
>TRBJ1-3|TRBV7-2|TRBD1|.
TGTGCCAGCAGCCCACCAGGGGGCCGAGAAAACACCATATATTTT
CASSPPGGRENTIYF
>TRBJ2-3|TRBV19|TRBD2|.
TGTGCCAGTACGACGACTAGCGGACTGTGGGATACGCAGTATTTT
CASTTTSGLWDTQYF
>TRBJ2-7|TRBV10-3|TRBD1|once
TGTGCCATCAGTGAGTCGACAGGGGACCCCGACGAGCAGTACTTC
CAISESTGDPDEQYF
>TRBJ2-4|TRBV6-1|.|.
TGTGCCAGCAGTGAGGTCGGCCAGGGGGGATACATTCAGTACTTC
CASSEVGQGGYIQYF
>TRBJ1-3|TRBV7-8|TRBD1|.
TGTGCCAGCAGCTTAGGCAGGGGGCGCAGCTCTGGAAACACCATATATTTT
CASSLGRGRSSGNTIYF
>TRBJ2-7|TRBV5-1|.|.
TGCGCCAGCAGCTTCACCCCCGGGGGAACCTCCTACGAGCAGTACTTC
CASSFTPGGTSYEQYF
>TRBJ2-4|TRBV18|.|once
TGTGCCAGCTCCTTGCAGGAGGGGAACATTCAGTACTTC
CASSLQEGNIQYF
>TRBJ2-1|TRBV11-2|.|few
TGTGCCAGCAGCTTAGGACTGTACAATGAGCAGTTCTTC
CASSLGLYNEQFF
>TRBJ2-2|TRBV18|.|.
TGTGCCAGCTCACCAGGCTTGGTGCAGGCCAACACCGGGGAGCTGTTTTTT
CASSPGLVQANTGELFF
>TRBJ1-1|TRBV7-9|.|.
TGTGCCAGCAGCAACCGACAGAACACTGAAGCTTTCTTT
CASSNRQNTEAFF
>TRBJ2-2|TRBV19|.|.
TGTGCCACCAGGGTCAGGGTTGCCGGGGAGCTGTTTTTT
CATRVRVAGELFF
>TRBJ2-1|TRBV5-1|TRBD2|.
TGCGCCAGCAGCGCGGGACTAGCGGAGGGGGGAAAGTTCTTC
CASSAGLAEGGKFF
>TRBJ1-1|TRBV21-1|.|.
TGTGCCAGCAGCGCACCAGGGTATCTATTGCCTGAAGCTTTCTTT
CASSAPGYLLPEAFF
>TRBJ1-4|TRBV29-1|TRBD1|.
TGCAGCGTTAAAGGGTCGGAGAGGGGGCGAAGTGAAAAACTGTTTTTT
CSVKGSERGRSEKLFF
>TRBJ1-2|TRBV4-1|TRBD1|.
TGCGCCAGCAGGAGACAGGGTGATGGCTACACCTTC
CASRRQGDGYTF
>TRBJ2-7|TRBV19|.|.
TGTGCCAGTAGTACCCAGGGTGGATCCTACGAGCAGTACTTC
CASSTQGGSYEQYF
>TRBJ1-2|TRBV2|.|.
TGTGCCAGCACTGTGAGGACAGTTGATGGCTACACCTTC
CASTVRTVDGYTF
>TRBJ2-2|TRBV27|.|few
TGTGCCAGCAGTTTCGGGAGAATAGAATCCCTAAGCCGGGAGCTGTTTTTT
CASSFGRIESLSRELFF
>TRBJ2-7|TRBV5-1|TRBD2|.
TGCGCCAGCAGCTTATCCGGGACTAGCGGGAGGGGGGTTCGCTACGAGCAGTACTTC
CASSLSGTSGRGVRYEQYF